This is a list of T cell receptor beta chains from one sample in a study of post-analysis software for immune sequencing data. MiXCR, run by TCRdb on the PCR reads, gives a single entry per CDR3 protein. Seen here are roughly 580,000 distinct CDR3 sequences, 44% observed once, and the top ten hold roughly 1.7%. The sample comprised blood. The receptors come from a girl between 5 and 17 years old with multiple sclerosis. The CDR3 runs from the conserved cysteine through the conserved F or W. D genes are given only for firm matches. A row's size may be missing; if present it is once, few, many or a size class.

j_gene	d_gene	abundance	v_gene	CDR3aa	CDR3nt
TRBJ1-1	NA	NA	TRBV5-1	CASSSSLTTRGSAEAFF	TGCGCCAGCAGCTCATCACTAACCACCAGGGGATCGGCTGAAGCTTTCTTT
TRBJ1-6	NA	many	TRBV6-1	CASSEVLINSPLHF	TGTGCCAGCAGTGAAGTACTGATTAATTCACCCCTCCACTTT
TRBJ2-7	TRBD2	NA	TRBV20-1	CSATPTQRGPNYEQYF	TGCAGTGCTACACCTACCCAGCGGGGGCCCAACTACGAGCAGTACTTC
TRBJ2-1	TRBD2	few	TRBV24-1	CATASGDYNEQFF	TGTGCCACCGCTAGCGGGGACTACAATGAGCAGTTCTTC
TRBJ2-7	TRBD1	NA	TRBV7-6	CASSPLDRGLYEQYF	TGTGCCAGCAGCCCACTCGACAGGGGGCTCTACGAGCAGTACTTC
TRBJ2-1	NA	NA	TRBV13	CASSNSSEREGRGDEQFF	TGTGCCAGCAGTAACTCATCCGAGCGAGAGGGACGTGGCGATGAGCAGTTCTTC
TRBJ2-3	NA	few	TRBV20-1	CSAQPGTDTQYF	TGCAGTGCCCAGCCAGGCACAGATACGCAGTATTTT
TRBJ2-7	NA	NA	TRBV7-7	CASSPAGGSRTYEQYF	TGTGCTAGCAGCCCAGCCGGGGGTAGCCGCACCTACGAGCAGTACTTC
TRBJ1-2	NA	NA	TRBV4-1	CASRGGRGTRNYGYTF	TGCGCCAGCAGGGGTGGCCGCGGGACTAGGAACTATGGCTACACCTTC
TRBJ2-7	NA	few	TRBV20-1	CSASGQTYEQYF	TGCAGTGCTTCCGGACAAACTTACGAGCAGTACTTC
TRBJ1-5	TRBD1	NA	TRBV6-6	CASSSLQQGSGPQHF	TGTGCCAGCAGTTCCCTCCAACAGGGGTCAGGGCCCCAGCATTTT
TRBJ2-5	NA	few	TRBV20-1	CSAPPAGTAQETQYF	TGCAGTGCTCCCCCCGCCGGGACGGCCCAAGAGACCCAGTACTTC
TRBJ2-4	TRBD2	few	TRBV4-2	CASSQVGRESSKNIQYF	TGTGCCAGCAGCCAAGTGGGGCGGGAGTCCTCCAAAAACATTCAGTACTTC
TRBJ2-7	TRBD1	once	TRBV7-2	CASSAHGTAVYEQYF	TGTGCCAGCAGCGCACACGGGACAGCCGTCTACGAGCAGTACTTC
TRBJ2-1	TRBD2	NA	TRBV24-1	CATSDFAGGEQFF	TGTGCCACCAGTGATTTTGCGGGAGGTGAGCAGTTCTTC
TRBJ2-7	TRBD1	once	TRBV5-1	CASSPWGTGGHEQYF	TGCGCCAGCAGCCCATGGGGGACAGGGGGACACGAGCAGTACTTC
TRBJ2-7	TRBD2	NA	TRBV5-1	CASSLAGVGRRGIYEQYF	TGCGCCAGCAGCTTGGCCGGGGTCGGGAGGCGCGGGATCTACGAGCAGTACTTC
TRBJ1-2	NA	NA	TRBV5-1	CASSLTVARRYRDYGYTF	TGCGCCAGCAGCTTGACAGTGGCTCGGAGGTACAGGGACTATGGCTACACCTTC
TRBJ2-1	TRBD2	few	TRBV10-3	CAIGLALRNEQFF	TGTGCCATCGGACTAGCGCTACGCAATGAGCAGTTCTTC
TRBJ2-7	TRBD2	few	TRBV20-1	CSARDWTSDSYEQYF	TGCAGTGCTAGAGATTGGACTAGCGACTCCTACGAGCAGTACTTC
TRBJ2-5	NA	NA	TRBV27	CASSSELRDGQETQYF	TGTGCCAGCAGTTCCGAACTCCGGGACGGCCAAGAGACCCAGTACTTC
TRBJ2-3	NA	once	TRBV5-1	CASSLVTRGRSDTQYF	TGCGCCAGCAGCTTGGTGACCCGGGGACGATCAGATACGCAGTATTTT
TRBJ2-5	NA	NA	TRBV5-1	CASSLDRAKFF	TGCGCCAGCAGCTTGGACAGGGCGAAGTTCTTC
TRBJ1-1	TRBD1	NA	TRBV11-2	CASSSQGAGNTEAFF	TGTGCCAGCAGCTCACAGGGGGCGGGGAACACTGAAGCTTTCTTT
TRBJ2-1	TRBD2	many	TRBV7-3	CASSSGLAGGYNEQFF	TGTGCCAGCAGCTCAGGACTAGCGGGGGGCTACAATGAGCAGTTCTTC
TRBJ1-1	NA	few	TRBV12-3/TRBV12-4	CASSLVSGVSNTEAFF	TGTGCCAGCAGTTTAGTGTCTGGGGTTAGTAACACTGAAGCTTTCTTT
TRBJ2-3	NA	NA	TRBV2	CASSARTAYTQYF	TGTGCCAGCAGTGCCCGAACCGCATATACGCAGTATTTT
TRBJ2-1	TRBD2	NA	TRBV7-9	CASSLGTSGVYNEQFF	TGTGCCAGCAGCTTAGGGACTAGCGGAGTCTACAATGAGCAGTTCTTC
TRBJ2-1	NA	NA	TRBV5-5	CASSFGPNGYNEQFF	TGTGCCAGCAGCTTTGGACCTAATGGCTACAATGAGCAGTTCTTC
TRBJ2-7	TRBD1	NA	TRBV2	CASSAGQGVYEQYF	TGTGCCAGCAGTGCGGGGCAGGGGGTTTACGAGCAGTACTTC
TRBJ2-3	NA	NA	TRBV20-1	CSARPLAGRDTQYF	TGCAGTGCCCGTCCTCTCGCGGGAAGAGATACGCAGTATTTT
TRBJ1-2	TRBD1	NA	TRBV3-1	CASSNPTGAGYTF	TGTGCCAGCAGCAACCCGACAGGGGCAGGCTACACCTTC
TRBJ2-1	NA	NA	TRBV12-3/TRBV12-4	CASSLMGTYNEQFF	TGTGCCAGCAGTCTCATGGGGACCTACAATGAGCAGTTCTTC
TRBJ2-7	TRBD1	few	TRBV12-3/TRBV12-4	CASSFQGASYEQYF	TGTGCCAGCAGTTTTCAGGGGGCATCCTACGAGCAGTACTTC
TRBJ2-1	NA	NA	TRBV7-2	CASSLGPASSYNEQFF	TGTGCCAGCAGCTTAGGGCCGGCCAGCTCCTACAATGAGCAGTTCTTC
TRBJ2-7	NA	few	TRBV7-7	CASSPSPGAYEQCF	TGTGCCAGCAGCCCGTCCCCCGGGGCCTACGAGCAGTGCTTC
TRBJ2-3	NA	NA	TRBV6-1	CASSERGGKSTDTQYF	TGTGCCAGCAGTGAAAGGGGTGGGAAAAGCACAGATACGCAGTATTTT
TRBJ2-7	NA	NA	TRBV4-1	CASSPARLSSSYEQYF	TGCGCCAGCAGCCCTGCGCGACTGTCAAGCTCCTACGAGCAGTACTTC
TRBJ2-7	TRBD2	NA	TRBV4-1	CASSQEGGGHYEQYF	TGCGCCAGCAGCCAAGAAGGCGGGGGGCATTACGAGCAGTACTTC
TRBJ2-1	NA	NA	TRBV4-1	CASSQDMASRNEQFF	TGCGCCAGCAGCCAAGATATGGCCAGTCGTAATGAGCAGTTCTTC
TRBJ2-5	TRBD2	NA	TRBV7-7	CASSRHGGQETQYF	TGTGCTAGCAGTCGACACGGGGGGCAAGAGACCCAGTACTTC
TRBJ2-1	TRBD2	NA	TRBV5-1	CASSPLAGTGNEQFF	TGCGCCAGCAGCCCACTAGCGGGGACTGGCAATGAGCAGTTCTTC
TRBJ2-6	NA	NA	TRBV12-3/TRBV12-4	CASSSITGDSGANVLTF	TGTGCCAGCAGTTCGATAACGGGAGATTCGGGAGCCAACGTCCTGACTTTC
TRBJ2-1	TRBD1	NA	TRBV4-1	CASSRDRDQSSYNEQFF	TGCGCCAGCAGCCGTGACAGGGACCAGAGCTCCTACAATGAGCAGTTCTTC
TRBJ1-1	TRBD1	NA	TRBV4-2	CASSTLGQGFRMNTEAFF	TGTGCCAGCTCTACTCTGGGACAGGGGTTTAGGATGAACACTGAAGCTTTCTTT
TRBJ1-2	NA	few	TRBV3-1	CASSLGDAGIYGYTF	TGTGCCAGCAGCCTCGGGGACGCCGGGATCTATGGCTACACCTTC
TRBJ2-1	TRBD2	NA	TRBV10-3	CAISGTGTSGRSVFF	TGTGCCATCAGTGGCACCGGGACTAGCGGGAGAAGCGTGTTCTTC
TRBJ2-1	TRBD2	NA	TRBV15	CATSSALAGAYNEQFF	TGTGCCACCAGCAGTGCACTAGCGGGGGCCTACAATGAGCAGTTCTTC